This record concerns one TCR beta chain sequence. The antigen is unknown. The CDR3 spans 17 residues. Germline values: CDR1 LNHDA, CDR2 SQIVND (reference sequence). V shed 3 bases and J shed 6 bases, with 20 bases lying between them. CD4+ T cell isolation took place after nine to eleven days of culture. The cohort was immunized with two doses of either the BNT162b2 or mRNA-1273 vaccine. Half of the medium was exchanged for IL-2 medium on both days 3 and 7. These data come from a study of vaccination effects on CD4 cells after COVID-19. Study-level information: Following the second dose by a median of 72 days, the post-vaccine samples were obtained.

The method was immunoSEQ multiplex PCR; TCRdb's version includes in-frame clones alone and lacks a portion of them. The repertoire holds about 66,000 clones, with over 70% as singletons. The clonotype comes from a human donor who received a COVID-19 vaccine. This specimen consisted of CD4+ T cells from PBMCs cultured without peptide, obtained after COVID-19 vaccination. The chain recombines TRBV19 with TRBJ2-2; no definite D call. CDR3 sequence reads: CASSMPGHAQRAGELFF. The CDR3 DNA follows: TGTGCCAGTAGTATGCCAGGCCATGCGCAAAGGGCCGGGGAGCTGTTTTTT. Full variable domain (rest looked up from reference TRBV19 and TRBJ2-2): DGGITQSPKYLFRKEGQNVTLSCEQNLNHDAMYWYRQDPGQGLRLIYYSQIVNDFQKGDIAEGYSVSREKKESFPLTVTSAQKNPTAFYLCASSMPGHAQRAGELFFGEGSRLTVL.